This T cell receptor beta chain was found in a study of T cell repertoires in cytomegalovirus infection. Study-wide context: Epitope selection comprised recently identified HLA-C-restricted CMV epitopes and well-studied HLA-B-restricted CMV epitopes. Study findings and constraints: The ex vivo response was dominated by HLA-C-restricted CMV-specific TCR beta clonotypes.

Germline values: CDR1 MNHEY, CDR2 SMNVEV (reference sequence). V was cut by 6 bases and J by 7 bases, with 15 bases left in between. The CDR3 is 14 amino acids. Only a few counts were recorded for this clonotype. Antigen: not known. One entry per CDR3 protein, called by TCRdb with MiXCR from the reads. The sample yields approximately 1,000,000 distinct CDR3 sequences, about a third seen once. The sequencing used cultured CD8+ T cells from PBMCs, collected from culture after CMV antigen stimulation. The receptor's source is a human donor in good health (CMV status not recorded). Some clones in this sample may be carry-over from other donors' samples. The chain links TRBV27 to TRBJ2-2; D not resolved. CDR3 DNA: TGTGCCAGCAGCTCTTTTACGACACTCGGGGAGCTGTTTTTT. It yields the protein CASSSFTTLGELFF.